Listed here are 14 T cell receptor beta chains from one sample, sequenced in a study of identical twins. TCRdb ran MiXCR on the 5' RACE reads and lists one entry per CDR3 protein. The sample contains about 700,000 distinct CDR3 sequences, approximately 6.1% of which appear only once. The sequenced material came from naive T cells sorted from blood. These receptors were taken from a man in his late teens or twenties in good health.

The rearrangement links TRBV29-1 to TRBJ2-1; 10 nucleotides agree with TRBD2. The germline V gene has CDR1 SQVTM and CDR2 ANQGSEA. The CDR3 sequence is 18 residues long. V lost 8 bases, J lost 0 bases, and 16 bases stayed unmatched. CDR3: CSPPNGSGRSSSYNEQFF. Here the CDR3 DNA reads TGCAGCCCCCCCAATGGTAGCGGGAGGTCGAGCTCCTACAATGAGCAGTTCTTC.

This clonotype was seen at least ten times. The rearrangement uses TRBV28 and TRBJ1-1, with no clear D. The germline V gene has CDR1 MDHEN and CDR2 SYDVKM. The CDR3 totals 13 residues. Trimming stripped 5 bases from V and 5 bases from J, with 12 bases between. Here the CDR3 DNA reads TGTGCCAGCAGTCCCCTACGGATAACTGAAGCTTTCTTT. Translated, it gives CASSPLRITEAFF.

This clonotype was seen at least ten times. V gene TRBV6-1 combines with J gene TRBJ2-2, with 8 bases identical to TRBD2. V was pared by 8 bases and J by 2 bases, with 4 bases of the junction left unmatched. The CDR3 sequence is 14 residues long. The germline V gene encodes CDR1 MNHNS and CDR2 SASEGT. CDR3 region: CASLGLVNTGELFF. CDR3 nucleotide sequence: TGTGCCAGCTTGGGACTAGTAAACACCGGGGAGCTGTTTTTT.

This clonotype has ten or more counts. The chain is built from TRBV25-1 and TRBJ2-3; 9 nucleotides match TRBD1. The CDR3 is 14 amino acids. V was clipped by 8 bases and J by 7 bases; unmatched bases: 10. The germline CDR1 and CDR2 sequences are MGHDK and SYGVNS. This chain's CDR3 is CASSGTGIGHTQYF. In DNA, the CDR3 is TGTGCCAGCTCCGGGACAGGGATCGGTCATACGCAGTATTTT.

This clonotype was seen many times. The chain employs TRBV28 and TRBJ2-7; 9 positions match TRBD1. Germline V lookup: CDR1 MDHEN, CDR2 SYDVKM. The length of the CDR3 is 13 residues. Trimming removed 10 bases from V and 0 bases from J; junction bases left unmatched: 4. The CDR3 here is CATGTGSSYEQYF. As DNA, the CDR3 is TGTGCCACCGGGACAGGGAGCTCCTACGAGCAGTACTTC.

This clonotype was seen ten or more times. This sequence joins TRBV29-1 and TRBJ1-1, with 7 bases identical to TRBD1. Per the germline V gene, CDR1 is SQVTM and CDR2 is ANQGSEA. This CDR3 region has 15 residues. V dropped 6 bases and J dropped 4; count of bases not matched to a gene: 14. In DNA form, the CDR3 reads TGCAGCGTGGCTAACGGAGGGGGCGCGGGCACTGAAGCTTTCTTT. As protein: CSVANGGGAGTEAFF.

This clonotype was seen at least ten times. The genes are TRBV29-1 and TRBJ2-5; 9 bases are shared with TRBD1. The J segment lost 2 bases and the V segment lost 6 bases, leaving 4 bases of the junction unmatched. CDR3 size: 13 residues. The germline gives CDR1 SQVTM, CDR2 ANQGSEA. CDR3 region: CSVKGQGQETQYF. The CDR3 DNA reads TGCAGCGTGAAAGGACAGGGGCAAGAGACCCAGTACTTC.

This clonotype was seen many times. The chain carries TRBV12-3 or TRBV12-4 and TRBJ1-3; no definite D call. This CDR3 is built from 15 residues. Between the trimmed V and J ends, which lost 2 bases and 0 bases, there was a span of 8 bases. DNA for the CDR3: TGTGCCAGCAGTTTACAGCTACGCTCTGGAAACACCATATATTTT. As protein: CASSLQLRSGNTIYF.

This clonotype was observed at least ten times. This sequence joins TRBV12-3 or TRBV12-4 and TRBJ2-1; 10 positions agree with TRBD2. The CDR3 runs 14 residues. V was pared by 4 bases and J by 7 bases, with 4 bases of the junction left unmatched. Here the CDR3 reads CASSSSGRSNEQFF. The CDR3 DNA reads as TGTGCCAGCAGTTCTAGCGGGAGATCGAATGAGCAGTTCTTC.

In this sample, this clonotype turned up many times. The chain carries TRBV28 and TRBJ2-2; TRBD1 is a possible D gene (8 bases). In germline, CDR1 is MDHEN, CDR2 SYDVKM. Between the trimmed V and J ends, which lost 4 bases and 7 bases, there was a span of 16 bases. CDR3 length: 15 residues. The CDR3 coding sequence is TGTGCCAGCAGTTCGGGGGGACAGGACAGCGGGGAGCTGTTTTTT. As protein: CASSSGGQDSGELFF.

This clonotype was seen only a few times. The chain carries TRBV18 and TRBJ1-3, with D unresolved. The CDR3 loop spans 13 amino acids. Germline CDR1 is KGHSH and CDR2 is LQKENI. The V end was cut by 5 bases, the J end by 10 bases, with 15 bases between. CDR3 amino acids: CASSSRNEGTIYF. CDR3 coding DNA: TGTGCCAGCTCATCGCGAAATGAAGGGACCATATATTTT.

This clonotype turned up a few times. This chain connects TRBV27 to TRBJ1-1; D possibly corresponds to TRBD1 (5 bases). V was pared by 5 bases and J by 4 bases, with 20 bases between. This CDR3 is 16 amino acids long. Per the germline V gene, CDR1 is MNHEY and CDR2 is SMNVEV (reference sequence). In DNA, the CDR3 is TGTGCCAGCAGTCCCCCCTGGGGGGGTAGGGCCACTGAAGCTTTCTTT. This gives the protein CASSPPWGGRATEAFF.

This clonotype has just a few counts. V usage is TRBV19 and J usage is TRBJ2-1; D might be TRBD1 (6 bases). V lost 4 bases and J 2 bases, leaving 12 bases between the germline ends. Germline V gives CDR1 LNHDA, CDR2 SQIVND (reference sequence). CDR3 length: 15 amino acids. The CDR3 DNA reads TGTGCCAGTAGTACCGGGACACCTCCCTACAATGAGCAGTTCTTC. This encodes CASSTGTPPYNEQFF.

V usage is TRBV2 and J usage is TRBJ2-2; TRBD1 agrees at 8 bases. V was clipped by 5 bases and J by 6 bases; unmatched bases: 8. The CDR3 contains 15 residues. CDR1 SNHLY and CDR2 FYNNEI come from the germline V gene. The DNA of the CDR3 is TGTGCCAGCAGTTTGGACAGGGTGGGGCCCGGGGAGCTGTTTTTT. This encodes CASSLDRVGPGELFF.